Detailed here is one T cell receptor beta chain. Antigen: not known. This entry comes from a study of cytotoxic CD8 clonotypes in ibrutinib-treated CLL. Across the study: Samples showed on average around 240,000 productive templates and about 100,000 productive rearrangements.

Points from the study as a whole: The study sampled sustained-remission and progressing patients at different times.

Deep sequencing aimed at 1 in 200,000 to 1 in 1 million T cells' resolution. Only in-frame clones appear in the TCRdb table, and some are missing; sequencing was by immunoSEQ multiplex PCR. The repertoire holds some 290,000 clones, with just under 80% as singletons. Source: PBMCs, taken before ibrutinib treatment. This TCR derives from a human donor with chronic lymphocytic leukemia.

The CDR3 nucleotides are TGCAGCGTATACGGGAGGGCCCCGACCTACGAGCAGTACTTC. This encodes CSVYGRAPTYEQYF. The rearrangement uses TRBV29-1 and TRBJ2-7; 8 bases match TRBD2. Germline assignment: CDR1 SQVTM and CDR2 ANQGSEA. With 6 bases clipped from V and 2 bases from J, the junction kept 9 bases outside the gene matches. The CDR3 sequence is 14 residues long.